This T cell receptor beta chain was retrieved from a study of T cells in Graves' hyperthyroidism and ophthalmopathy. The J segment lost 3 bases and the V segment lost 6 bases, leaving 7 bases of the junction unmatched. The CDR3 is made up of 14 amino acids. In germline, CDR1 is MNHNS, CDR2 SASEGT. TCR beta CDR3 region amplification was performed from RNA transcripts. With the HTBI primer set, the TCR CDR3 went through a first round of RT-PCR. TCRdb passed the multiplex PCR reads through MiXCR, listing each CDR3 protein once. The repertoire has 450,000 to 700,000 distinct CDR3 sequences, 35% to 55% of them found once; the top ten carry roughly 19%. At least ten counts were recorded for this clonotype.

The sequenced sample consisted of peripheral blood or thyroid tissue (not recorded which). The V and J genes are TRBV6-1 and TRBJ1-2; 7 nucleotides line up with TRBD1. The source of this sequence is an adult woman with Graves' disease, either hyperthyroidism or ophthalmopathy (not recorded which). This chain's CDR3 is CASRRQGYDYGYTF. CDR3 nucleotide sequence: TGTGCCAGCAGAAGACAGGGTTATGACTATGGCTACACCTTC.